Shown below are 15 T cell receptor beta chains from a single sample sequenced in a study of shared clonotypes between healthy human individuals. Only in-frame clones appear in the TCRdb table, and some are missing; sequencing was by immunoSEQ multiplex PCR. In the table there are around 450,000 clones, roughly three quarters of which are singletons. Sequences were obtained from PBMCs. The receptors were gathered from a woman aged 40 to 50 in good health. Some clones in this sample may be carry-over from other donors' samples.

The V and J genes are TRBV6-6 and TRBJ2-7; no clear D. In germline, CDR1 is MNHNY, CDR2 SVGAGI (reference sequence). The CDR3 is 14 residues long. V gave up 3 bases and J gave up 2 bases, with 11 bases separating them. The CDR3 bases are TGTGCCAGCAGTTATTCACGACGGGCCTACGAGCAGTACTTC. Translated, it gives CASSYSRRAYEQYF.

The rearrangement uses TRBV7-9 and TRBJ2-2; D not resolved. Germline CDR1 reads SEHNR; CDR2 reads FQNEAQ (reference sequence). V was shortened by 1 base and J by 7 bases, with 10 bases between the two germline ends. This CDR3 is 14 amino acids long. The CDR3 reads CASSLEGAHGELFF. The CDR3 DNA is TGTGCCAGCAGCTTAGAAGGAGCCCACGGGGAGCTGTTTTTT.

The chain uses TRBV6-6 and TRBJ1-2, with D unclear. V was trimmed by 0 bases and J by 2 bases, leaving 4 bases between them. The germline V gene has CDR1 MNHNY and CDR2 SVGAGI (reference sequence). The CDR3 runs to 13 residues. The CDR3 reads CASSYSQNYGYTF. The CDR3 nucleotides are TGTGCCAGCAGTTACTCACAAAACTATGGCTACACCTTC.

This chain joins TRBV23-1 and TRBJ1-1, with 8 bases matching TRBD1. TRBV23-1 counts as an open reading frame of uncertain function. The CDR3 runs 15 residues. Trimming removed 4 bases from V and 0 bases from J; junction bases left unmatched: 4. The CDR3 is CASSRRQGMNTEAFF. In DNA, the CDR3 is TGCGCCAGCAGTCGGAGACAGGGGATGAACACTGAAGCTTTCTTT.

This sequence joins TRBV29-1 and TRBJ2-1; possibly TRBD2 for D (6 bases). Between the trimmed V and J ends, which lost 4 bases and 4 bases, there was a span of 8 bases. Germline V CDR1 and CDR2: SQVTM, ANQGSEA. The CDR3 spans 12 residues. The CDR3 DNA is TGCAGCGTTGGGCTAGCGTACAATGAGCAGTTCTTC. It codes for CSVGLAYNEQFF.

In its sample, this clone was seen many times. This chain links TRBV6-1 with TRBJ2-7; either TRBD1 or TRBD2 may fit D (6 bases each). With 5 bases removed from V and 0 bases from J, the gap between germline ends came to 14 bases. This CDR3 is built from 15 residues. Germline CDR1 is MNHNS and CDR2 is SASEGT. In DNA, the CDR3 is TGTGCCAGCAGTAGCGAGCCGGGGGCCTCCTACGAGCAGTACTTC. This encodes CASSSEPGASYEQYF.

In the case of this clone: Compared with germline, one end of the junction differs, possibly owing to a read error. The rearrangement joins TRBV28 to TRBJ2-1, with a tentative D call TRBD2 (7 bases). Germline loops: CDR1 MDHEN, CDR2 SYDVKM. The CDR3 has 12 amino acids. DNA for the CDR3: TGTGCCAGCAGAGGAGGGGGAGGGCCTTCGGTCTTC. This encodes CASRGGGGPSVF.

This clone was counted once. The rearrangement joins TRBV9 to TRBJ2-5; weak D call: TRBD2 (6 bases). Trimming pared 4 bases from V and 4 bases from J, leaving 14 bases between. The CDR3 consists of 14 residues. CDR1 and CDR2 from the germline V gene are SGDLS and YYNGEE. The CDR3 reads CASSPRGEVETQYF. The CDR3 DNA is TGTGCCAGCAGCCCGCGCGGGGAGGTAGAGACCCAGTACTTC.

The V call is TRBV7-3, the J call TRBJ2-2; tentative D call: TRBD2 (5 bases). The ends were cut back, 3 bases at V and 8 bases at J, with 13 bases in the middle. Germline V gene sequence: CDR1 SGHTA, CDR2 FQGTGA. This CDR3 is 14 amino acids long. The CDR3 nucleotides are TGTGCCAGCAGCTTGGGGATGAGCGGTGGGGAGCTGTTTTTT. This translates into CASSLGMSGGELFF. The variable domain in full, with the rest retrieved from reference TRBV7-3 and TRBJ2-2, is GAGVSQTPSNKVTEKGKYVELRCDPISGHTALYWYRQSLGQGPEFLIYFQGTGAADDSGLPNDRFFAVRPEGSVSTLKIQRTERGDSAVYLCASSLGMSGGELFFGEGSRLTVL.

The chain uses TRBV4-1 and TRBJ1-5; D possibly corresponds to TRBD1 (5 bases). The CDR3 covers 15 residues. Trimming pared 0 bases from V and 5 bases from J, leaving 11 bases between. CDR1 is MGHRA and CDR2 is YSYEKL in the germline V gene. CDR3 coding DNA: TGCGCCAGCAGCCAAGATTTGCAGGGTCATCAGCCCCAGCATTTT. Its protein is CASSQDLQGHQPQHF.

The chain combines TRBV18 with TRBJ2-2; TRBD2 aligns across 13 bases. With 5 bases clipped from V and 5 bases from J, the junction kept 5 bases outside the gene matches. Germline CDR1 KGHSH, CDR2 LQKENI. The CDR3 is made up of 16 amino acids. This chain's CDR3 is CASSVGLAGVTGELFF. CDR3 in DNA: TGTGCCAGCTCAGTCGGACTAGCGGGAGTTACCGGGGAGCTGTTTTTT.

V gene TRBV29-1 combines with J gene TRBJ2-7, with D possibly being TRBD1 (5 bases). The J call could be wrong; TRBJ2-1 is a better fit for the DNA end. CDR1 and CDR2 (germline): SQVTM, ANQGSEA. There are 11 residues in the CDR3. CDR3 coding DNA: TGCAGCGCAACAGGTTACAATGAGCAGTTCTTC. Translation gives CSATGYNEQFF.

This clone is a singleton in its sample. The gene calls are TRBV7-2 and TRBJ2-3; D unresolved. Germline V gives CDR1 SGHTA, CDR2 FQGNSA. CDR3 size: 14 residues. The V end lost 2 bases, the J end lost 2 bases, and 8 bases lay between the germline ends. CDR3 residues: CASSLFRSTDTQYF. As DNA, the CDR3 is TGTGCCAGCAGCTTATTCCGTTCCACAGATACGCAGTATTTT.

The CDR3 sequence: CASSEGQGILYSPLHF. The CDR3 bases are TGTGCCAGCTCAGAGGGACAGGGGATACTTTATTCACCCCTCCACTTT. The chain uses TRBV18 and TRBJ1-6; 10 nucleotides match TRBD1. The CDR3 loop spans 16 amino acids. The V gene end was trimmed by 5 bases and the J gene end by 8 bases; junction bases not matched to a gene: 9. The germline gives CDR1 KGHSH, CDR2 LQKENI. The full variable domain, its missing parts supplied by reference TRBV18 and TRBJ1-6, is NAGVMQNPRHLVRRRGQEARLRCSPMKGHSHVYWYRQLPEEGLKFMVYLQKENIIDESGMPKERFSAEFPKEGPSILRIQQVVRGDSAAYFCASSEGQGILYSPLHFGNGTRLTVT.

Concerning this clone itself: Other DNA sequences of this sample code for an identical CDR3. The chain recombines TRBV28 with TRBJ2-7; 13 bases agree with TRBD2. Germline V gene sequence: CDR1 MDHEN, CDR2 SYDVKM. V shed 5 bases and J 6 bases; nucleotides not matched to a gene: 7. The CDR3 runs 15 residues. The DNA of the CDR3 is TGTGCCAGCAGTCCTGGACTAGCGGGAGTGGTCGAGCAGTACTTC. This gives the protein CASSPGLAGVVEQYF.